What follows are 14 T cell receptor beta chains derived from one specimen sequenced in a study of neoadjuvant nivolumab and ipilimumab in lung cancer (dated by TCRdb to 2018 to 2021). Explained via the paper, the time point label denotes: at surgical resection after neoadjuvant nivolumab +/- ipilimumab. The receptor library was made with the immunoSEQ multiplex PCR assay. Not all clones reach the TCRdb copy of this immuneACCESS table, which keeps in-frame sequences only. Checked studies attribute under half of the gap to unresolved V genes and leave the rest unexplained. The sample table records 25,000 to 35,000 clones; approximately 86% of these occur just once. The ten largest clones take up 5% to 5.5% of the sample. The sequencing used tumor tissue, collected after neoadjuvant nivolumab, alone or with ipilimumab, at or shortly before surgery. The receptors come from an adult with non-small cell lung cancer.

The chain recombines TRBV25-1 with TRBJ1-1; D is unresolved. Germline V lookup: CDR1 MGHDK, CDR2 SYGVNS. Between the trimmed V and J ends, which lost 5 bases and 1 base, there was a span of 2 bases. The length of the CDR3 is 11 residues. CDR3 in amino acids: CASSWNTEAFF. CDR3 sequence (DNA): TGTGCCAGCAGTTGGAACACTGAAGCTTTCTTT.

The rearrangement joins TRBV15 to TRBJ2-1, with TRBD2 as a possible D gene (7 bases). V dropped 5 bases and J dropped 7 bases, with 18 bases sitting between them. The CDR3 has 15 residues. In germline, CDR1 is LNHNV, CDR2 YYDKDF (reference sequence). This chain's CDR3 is CATSPRGAGANEQFF. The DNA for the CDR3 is TGTGCCACCAGCCCTAGAGGGGCGGGGGCTAATGAGCAGTTCTTC. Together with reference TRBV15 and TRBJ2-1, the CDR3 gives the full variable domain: DAMVIQNPRYQVTQFGKPVTLSCSQTLNHNVMYWYQQKSSQAPKLLFHYYDKDFNNEADTPDNFQSRRPNTSFCFLDIRSPGLGDTAMYLCATSPRGAGANEQFFGPGTRLTVL.

As DNA, the CDR3 is TGTGCCATCAGTGATGGACTGCTCTACGAGCAGTACTTC. Translating it yields CAISDGLLYEQYF. This rearrangement joins TRBV10-3 to TRBJ2-7; D might be TRBD2 (5 bases). Germline CDR1 ENHRY, CDR2 SYGVKD. The CDR3 is 13 amino acids. The germline V and J ends were trimmed by 3 bases and 3 bases, with 9 bases remaining between them.

The CDR3 nucleotides are TGCGCCAGCAGCTCGGGGGAGGCTAACACTGAAGCTTTCTTT. This translates into CASSSGEANTEAFF. The chain joins TRBV5-1 to TRBJ1-1; D perhaps matches TRBD1 (5 bases). The CDR3 covers 14 residues. CDR1 and CDR2 from the germline V gene are SGHRS and YFSETQ. The V gene lost 3 bases and the J gene lost 2 bases, with 11 bases spanning the gap.

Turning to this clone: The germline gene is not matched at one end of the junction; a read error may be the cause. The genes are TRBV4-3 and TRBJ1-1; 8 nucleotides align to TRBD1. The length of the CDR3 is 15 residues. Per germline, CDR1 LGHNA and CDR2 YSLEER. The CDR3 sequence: CASSEDRGMNTEAFF. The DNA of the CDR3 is TGCGCCAGCAGCGAAGACAGGGGAATGAACACTGAAGCTTTCTTT.

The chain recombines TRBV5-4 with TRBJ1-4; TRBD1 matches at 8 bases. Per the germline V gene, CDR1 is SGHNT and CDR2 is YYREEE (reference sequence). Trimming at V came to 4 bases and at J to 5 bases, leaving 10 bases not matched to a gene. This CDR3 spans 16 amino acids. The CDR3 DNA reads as TGTGCCAGCAGCGCGGGACAGGCGCCCCTAAATGAAAAACTGTTTTTT. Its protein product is CASSAGQAPLNEKLFF. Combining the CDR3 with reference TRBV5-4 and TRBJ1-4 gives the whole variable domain ETGVTQSPTHLIKTRGQQVTLRCSSQSGHNTVSWYQQALGQGPQFIFQYYREEENGRGNFPPRFSGLQFPNYSSELNVNALELDDSALYLCASSAGQAPLNEKLFFGSGTQLSVL.

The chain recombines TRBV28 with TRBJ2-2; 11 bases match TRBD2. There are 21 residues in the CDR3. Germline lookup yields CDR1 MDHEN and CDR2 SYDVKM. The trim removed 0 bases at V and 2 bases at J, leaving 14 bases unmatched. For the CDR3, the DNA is TGTGCCAGCAGTTTATGGAGTCCACTAGCGGGAGCACGGGGAAACACCGGGGAGCTGTTTTTT. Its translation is CASSLWSPLAGARGNTGELFF.

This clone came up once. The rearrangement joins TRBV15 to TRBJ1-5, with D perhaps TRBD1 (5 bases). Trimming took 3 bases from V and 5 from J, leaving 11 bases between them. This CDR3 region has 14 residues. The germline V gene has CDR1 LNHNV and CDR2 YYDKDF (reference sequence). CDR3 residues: CATSSTGPHQPQHF. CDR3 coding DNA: TGTGCCACCAGCAGCACAGGACCCCATCAGCCCCAGCATTTT. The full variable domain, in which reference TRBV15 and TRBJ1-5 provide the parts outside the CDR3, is DAMVIQNPRYQVTQFGKPVTLSCSQTLNHNVMYWYQQKSSQAPKLLFHYYDKDFNNEADTPDNFQSRRPNTSFCFLDIRSPGLGDTAMYLCATSSTGPHQPQHFGDGTRLSIL.

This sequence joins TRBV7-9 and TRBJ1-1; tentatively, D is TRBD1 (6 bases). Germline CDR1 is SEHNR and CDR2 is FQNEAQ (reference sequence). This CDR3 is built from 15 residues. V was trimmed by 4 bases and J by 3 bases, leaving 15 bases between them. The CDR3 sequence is CASSSLQGSDTEAFF. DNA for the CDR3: TGTGCCAGCAGCTCATTACAGGGATCGGACACTGAAGCTTTCTTT. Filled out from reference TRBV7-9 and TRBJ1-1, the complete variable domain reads DTGVSQNPRHKITKRGQNVTFRCDPISEHNRLYWYRQTLGQGPEFLTYFQNEAQLEKSRLLSDRFSAERPKGSFSTLEIQRTEQGDSAMYLCASSSLQGSDTEAFFGQGTRLTVV.

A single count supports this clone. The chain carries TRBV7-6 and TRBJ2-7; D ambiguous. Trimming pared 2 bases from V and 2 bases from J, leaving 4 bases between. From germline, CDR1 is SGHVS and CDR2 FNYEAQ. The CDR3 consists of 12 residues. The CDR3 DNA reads TGTGCCAGCAGCTTATCCCCCTACGAGCAGTACTTC. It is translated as CASSLSPYEQYF.

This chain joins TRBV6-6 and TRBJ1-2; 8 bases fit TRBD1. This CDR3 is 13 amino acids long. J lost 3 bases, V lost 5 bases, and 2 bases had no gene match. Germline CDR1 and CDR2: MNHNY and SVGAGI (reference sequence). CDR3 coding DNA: TGTGCCAGCAGTCCACAGGGGGACTATGGCTACACCTTC. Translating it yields CASSPQGDYGYTF.

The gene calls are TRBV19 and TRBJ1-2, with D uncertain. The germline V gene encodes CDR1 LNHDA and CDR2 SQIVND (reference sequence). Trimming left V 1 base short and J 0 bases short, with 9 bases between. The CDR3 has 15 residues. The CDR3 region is CASSIADGANYGYTF. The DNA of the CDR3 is TGTGCCAGTAGTATAGCCGACGGAGCTAACTATGGCTACACCTTC.

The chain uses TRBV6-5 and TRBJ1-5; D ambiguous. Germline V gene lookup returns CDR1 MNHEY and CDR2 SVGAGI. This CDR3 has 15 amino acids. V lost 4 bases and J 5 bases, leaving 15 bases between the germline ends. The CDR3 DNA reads TGTGCCAGCAGTTTTACCGGTGGGCCTTATCAGCCCCAGCATTTT. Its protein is CASSFTGGPYQPQHF.

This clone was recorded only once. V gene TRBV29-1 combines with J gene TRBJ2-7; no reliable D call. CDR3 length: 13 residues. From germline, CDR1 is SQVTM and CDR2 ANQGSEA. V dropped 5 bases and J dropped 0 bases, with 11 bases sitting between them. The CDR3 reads CSVLPASSYEQYF. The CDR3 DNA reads TGCAGCGTTTTACCTGCCAGCTCCTACGAGCAGTACTTC.